The text below deals with one TCR beta chain. Using immunoSEQ multiplex PCR, the repertoire was profiled, and TCRdb retains in-frame clones only, with some absent. The repertoire holds some 670,000 clones, with 75% to 90% as singletons. Per the germline V gene, CDR1 is GTSNPN and CDR2 is SVGIG (reference sequence). The CDR3 consists of 14 residues. The junction had 10 bases not matched to a gene; V was cut back by 5 bases and J by 3 bases. This sample was included in a study of blood T cell repertoires in COVID-19. This clonotype was sampled from a woman between 18 and 30 years old with acute or convalescent COVID-19. Material for sequencing was peripheral blood. V usage is TRBV30 and J usage is TRBJ2-7; TRBD1 matches 7 bases. In DNA form, the CDR3 reads TGTGCCTGGCTAGGGGACAGCTTGGGCTACGAGCAGTACTTC. Its translation is CAWLGDSLGYEQYF.